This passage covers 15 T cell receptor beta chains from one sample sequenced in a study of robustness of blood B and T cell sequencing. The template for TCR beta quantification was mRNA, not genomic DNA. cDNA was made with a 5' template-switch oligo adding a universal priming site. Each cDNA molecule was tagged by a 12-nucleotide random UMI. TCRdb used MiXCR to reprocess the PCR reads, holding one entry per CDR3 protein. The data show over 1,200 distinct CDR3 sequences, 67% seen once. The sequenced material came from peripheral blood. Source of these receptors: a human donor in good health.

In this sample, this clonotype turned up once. The CDR3 nucleotides read TGTGCCAGCAGCTTAGATCCCTTAAACGCGCAGTACTTC. It yields the protein CASSLDPLNAQYF. This chain connects TRBV11-3 to TRBJ2-7; no clear D. V dropped 0 bases and J dropped 9 bases, with 12 bases sitting between them. Germline V CDR1 and CDR2: SGHNT, YENEEA. The CDR3 is made up of 13 amino acids.

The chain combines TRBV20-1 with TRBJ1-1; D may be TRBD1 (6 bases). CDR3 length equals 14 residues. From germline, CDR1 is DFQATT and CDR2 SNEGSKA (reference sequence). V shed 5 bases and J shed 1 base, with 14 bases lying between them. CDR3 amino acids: CSASRGRGNTEAFF. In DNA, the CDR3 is TGCAGTGCTTCCCGGGGCAGGGGGAACACTGAAGCTTTCTTT.

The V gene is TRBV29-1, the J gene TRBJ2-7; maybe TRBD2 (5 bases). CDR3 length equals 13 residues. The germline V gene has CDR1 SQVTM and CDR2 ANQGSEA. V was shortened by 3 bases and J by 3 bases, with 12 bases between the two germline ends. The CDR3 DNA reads TGCAGCGTTGAGTTCGGGAACTACTACGAGCAGTACTTC. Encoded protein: CSVEFGNYYEQYF.

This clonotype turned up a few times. The chain's CDR3 is CAITGGQGRGYTF. For the CDR3, the DNA is TGTGCCATCACCGGGGGACAGGGACGTGGCTACACCTTC. The chain recombines TRBV10-3 with TRBJ1-2; 9 bases line up with TRBD1. V lost 7 bases and J lost 7; bases outside the gene matches: 7. Germline-derived CDR1 and CDR2 are ENHRY and SYGVKD. The CDR3 is 13 amino acids.

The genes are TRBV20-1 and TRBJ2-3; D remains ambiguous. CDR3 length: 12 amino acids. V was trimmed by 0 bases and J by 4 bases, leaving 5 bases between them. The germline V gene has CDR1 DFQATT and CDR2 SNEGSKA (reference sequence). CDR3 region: CSARDRPDTQYF. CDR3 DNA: TGCAGTGCTAGAGATCGCCCAGATACGCAGTATTTT.

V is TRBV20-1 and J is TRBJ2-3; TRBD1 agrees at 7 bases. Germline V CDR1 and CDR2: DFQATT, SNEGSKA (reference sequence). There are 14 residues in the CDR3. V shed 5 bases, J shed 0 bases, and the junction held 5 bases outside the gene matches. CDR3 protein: CSAGIQGSTDTQYF. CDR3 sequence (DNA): TGCAGTGCTGGTATACAGGGGAGCACAGATACGCAGTATTTT.

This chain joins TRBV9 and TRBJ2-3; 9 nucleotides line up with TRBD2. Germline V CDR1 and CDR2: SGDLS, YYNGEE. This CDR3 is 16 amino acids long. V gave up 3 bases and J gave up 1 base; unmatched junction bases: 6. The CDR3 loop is CASSGSGGRGTDTQYF. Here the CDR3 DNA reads TGTGCCAGCAGCGGAAGCGGGGGGCGGGGCACAGATACGCAGTATTTT.

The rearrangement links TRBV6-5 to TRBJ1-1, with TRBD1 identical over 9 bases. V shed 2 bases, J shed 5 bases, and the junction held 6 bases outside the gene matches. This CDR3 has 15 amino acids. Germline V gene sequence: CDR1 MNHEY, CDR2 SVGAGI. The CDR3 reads CASSYAQTGGTEAFF. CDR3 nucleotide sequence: TGTGCCAGCAGTTACGCCCAGACAGGGGGGACTGAAGCTTTCTTT.

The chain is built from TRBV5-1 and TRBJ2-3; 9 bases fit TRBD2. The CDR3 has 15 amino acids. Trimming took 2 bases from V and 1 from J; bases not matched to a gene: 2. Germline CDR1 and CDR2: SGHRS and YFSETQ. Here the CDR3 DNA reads TGCGCCAGCAGCTTCCGGACTAGCGGCACAGATACGCAGTATTTT. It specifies CASSFRTSGTDTQYF.

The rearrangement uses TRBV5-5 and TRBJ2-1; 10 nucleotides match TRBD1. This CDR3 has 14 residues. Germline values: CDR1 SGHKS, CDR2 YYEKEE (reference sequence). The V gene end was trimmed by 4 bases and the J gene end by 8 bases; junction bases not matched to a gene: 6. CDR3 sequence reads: CASSRQGAEYEQFF. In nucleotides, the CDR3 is TGTGCCAGCAGCCGACAGGGGGCTGAATATGAGCAGTTCTTC. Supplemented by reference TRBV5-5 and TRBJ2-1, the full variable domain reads DAGVTQSPTHLIKTRGQQVTLRCSPISGHKSVSWYQQVLGQGPQFIFQYYEKEERGRGNFPDRFSARQFPNYSSELNVNALLLGDSALYLCASSRQGAEYEQFFGPGTRLTVL.

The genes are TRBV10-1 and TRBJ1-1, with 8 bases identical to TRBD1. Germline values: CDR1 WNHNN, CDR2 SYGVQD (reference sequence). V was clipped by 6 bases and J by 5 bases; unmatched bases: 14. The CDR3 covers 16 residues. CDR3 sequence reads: CASSPSTQGANTEAFF. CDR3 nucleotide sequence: TGCGCCAGCAGCCCGTCTACCCAGGGGGCGAATACTGAAGCTTTCTTT.

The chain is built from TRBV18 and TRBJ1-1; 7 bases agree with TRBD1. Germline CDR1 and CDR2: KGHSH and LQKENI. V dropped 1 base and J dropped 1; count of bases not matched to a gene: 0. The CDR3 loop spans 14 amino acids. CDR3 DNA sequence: TGTGCCAGCTCACCACAGGGGGCGAACACTGAAGCTTTCTTT. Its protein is CASSPQGANTEAFF.

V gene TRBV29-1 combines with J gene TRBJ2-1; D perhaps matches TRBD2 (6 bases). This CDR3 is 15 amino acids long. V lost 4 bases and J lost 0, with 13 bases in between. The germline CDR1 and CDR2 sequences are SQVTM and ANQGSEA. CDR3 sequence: CSVVPLTSSYNEQFF. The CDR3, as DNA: TGCAGCGTTGTCCCCCTGACTAGCTCCTACAATGAGCAGTTCTTC.

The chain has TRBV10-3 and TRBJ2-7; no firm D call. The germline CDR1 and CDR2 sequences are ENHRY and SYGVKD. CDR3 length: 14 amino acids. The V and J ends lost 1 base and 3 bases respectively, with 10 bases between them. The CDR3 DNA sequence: TGTGCCATCAGTGAGTTTGAAGGAGTCTACGAGCAGTACTTC. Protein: CAISEFEGVYEQYF.

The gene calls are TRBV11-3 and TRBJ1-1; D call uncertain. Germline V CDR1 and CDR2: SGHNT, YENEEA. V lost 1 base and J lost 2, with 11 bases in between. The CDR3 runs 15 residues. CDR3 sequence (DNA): TGTGCCAGCAGCTTAGTCAGGACGAGCAACACTGAAGCTTTCTTT. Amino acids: CASSLVRTSNTEAFF.